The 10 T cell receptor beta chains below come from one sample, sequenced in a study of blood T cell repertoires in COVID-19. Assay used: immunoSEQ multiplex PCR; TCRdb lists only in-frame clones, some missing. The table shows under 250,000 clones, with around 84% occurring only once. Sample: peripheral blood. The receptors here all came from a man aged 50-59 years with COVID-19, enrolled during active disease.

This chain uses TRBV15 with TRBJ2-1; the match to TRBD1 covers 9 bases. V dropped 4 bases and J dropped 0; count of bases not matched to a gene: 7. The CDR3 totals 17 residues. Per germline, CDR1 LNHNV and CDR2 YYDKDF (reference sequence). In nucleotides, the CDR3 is TGTGCCACCAGCACGGGACAGGGAATAAACTCCTACAATGAGCAGTTCTTC. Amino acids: CATSTGQGINSYNEQFF.

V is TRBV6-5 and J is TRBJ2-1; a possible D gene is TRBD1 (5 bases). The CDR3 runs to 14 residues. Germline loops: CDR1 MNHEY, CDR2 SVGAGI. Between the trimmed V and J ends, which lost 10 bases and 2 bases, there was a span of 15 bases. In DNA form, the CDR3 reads TGTGCCACCAATACCCAGGGTCCCTACAATGAGCAGTTCTTC. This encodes CATNTQGPYNEQFF.

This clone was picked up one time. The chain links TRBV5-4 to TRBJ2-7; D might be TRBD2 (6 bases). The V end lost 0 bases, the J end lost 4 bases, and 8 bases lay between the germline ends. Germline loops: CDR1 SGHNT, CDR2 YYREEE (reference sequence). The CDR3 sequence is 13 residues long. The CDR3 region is CASSLAGVYEQYF. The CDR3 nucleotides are TGTGCCAGCAGCTTGGCGGGGGTATACGAGCAGTACTTC. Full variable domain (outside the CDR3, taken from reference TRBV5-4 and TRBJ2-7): ETGVTQSPTHLIKTRGQQVTLRCSSQSGHNTVSWYQQALGQGPQFIFQYYREEENGRGNFPPRFSGLQFPNYSSELNVNALELDDSALYLCASSLAGVYEQYFGPGTRLTVT.

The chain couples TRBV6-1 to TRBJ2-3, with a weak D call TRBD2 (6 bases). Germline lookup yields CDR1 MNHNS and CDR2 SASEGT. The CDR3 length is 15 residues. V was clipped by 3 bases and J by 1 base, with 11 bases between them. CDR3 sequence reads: CASSDGGIRTDTQYF. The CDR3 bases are TGTGCCAGCAGTGACGGGGGAATCCGCACAGATACGCAGTATTTT.

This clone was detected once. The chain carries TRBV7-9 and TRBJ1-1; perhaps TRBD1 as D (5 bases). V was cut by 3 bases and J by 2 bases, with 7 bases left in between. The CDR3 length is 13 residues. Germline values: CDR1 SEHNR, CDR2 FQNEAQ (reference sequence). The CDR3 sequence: CASSLDTNTEAFF. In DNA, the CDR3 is TGTGCCAGCAGCTTGGACACCAACACTGAAGCTTTCTTT. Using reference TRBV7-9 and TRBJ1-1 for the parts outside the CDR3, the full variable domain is DTGVSQNPRHKITKRGQNVTFRCDPISEHNRLYWYRQTLGQGPEFLTYFQNEAQLEKSRLLSDRFSAERPKGSFSTLEIQRTEQGDSAMYLCASSLDTNTEAFFGQGTRLTVV.

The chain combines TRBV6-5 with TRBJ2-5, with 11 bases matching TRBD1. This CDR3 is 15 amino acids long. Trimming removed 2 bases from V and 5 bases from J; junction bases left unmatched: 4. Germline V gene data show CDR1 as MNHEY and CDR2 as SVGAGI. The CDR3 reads CASSYEGQGGETQYF. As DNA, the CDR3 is TGTGCCAGCAGTTACGAGGGACAGGGGGGGGAGACCCAGTACTTC.

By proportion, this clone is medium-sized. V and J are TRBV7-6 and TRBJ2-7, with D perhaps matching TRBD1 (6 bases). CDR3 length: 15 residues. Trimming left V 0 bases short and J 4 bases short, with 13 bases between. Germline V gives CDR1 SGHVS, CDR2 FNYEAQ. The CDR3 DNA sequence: TGTGCCAGCAGCTTAGCCTCGGACAGATTTTACGAGCAGTACTTC. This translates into CASSLASDRFYEQYF.

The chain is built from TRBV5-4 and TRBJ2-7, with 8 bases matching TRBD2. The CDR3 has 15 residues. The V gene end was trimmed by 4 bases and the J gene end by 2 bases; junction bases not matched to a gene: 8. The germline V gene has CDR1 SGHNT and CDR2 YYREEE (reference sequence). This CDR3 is CASSQQAGATYEQYF. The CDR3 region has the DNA TGTGCCAGCAGCCAACAAGCGGGGGCGACCTACGAGCAGTACTTC.

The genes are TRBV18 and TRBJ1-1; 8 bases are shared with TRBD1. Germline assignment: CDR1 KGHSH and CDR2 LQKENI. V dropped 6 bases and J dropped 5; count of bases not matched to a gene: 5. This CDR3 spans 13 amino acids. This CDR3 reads CASSDGQGTEAFF. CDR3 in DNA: TGTGCCAGCTCGGACGGACAGGGAACTGAAGCTTTCTTT.

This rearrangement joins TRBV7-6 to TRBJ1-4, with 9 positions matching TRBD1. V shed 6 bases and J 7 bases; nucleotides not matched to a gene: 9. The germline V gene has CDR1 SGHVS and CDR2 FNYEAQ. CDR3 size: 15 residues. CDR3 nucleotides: TGTGCCAGCAGTACACAGGGGGCTTCAGGTGAAAAACTGTTTTTT. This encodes CASSTQGASGEKLFF. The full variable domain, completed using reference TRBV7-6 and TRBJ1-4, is GAGVSQSPRYKVTKRGQDVALRCDPISGHVSLYWYRQALGQGPEFLTYFNYEAQQDKSGLPNDRFSAERPEGSISTLTIQRTEQRDSAMYRCASSTQGASGEKLFFGSGTQLSVL.